This TCR beta chain was recovered during a study of identical twins. Study-wide points: A lower insertion count was a feature of abundant cord blood beta clonotypes, with no such feature in memory repertoires. Models underpredicted monozygotic twin sharing of out-of-frame TCR alpha.

About this clonotype: Its antigen is currently unknown.

V lost 5 bases and J 0 bases, leaving 17 bases between the germline ends. The CDR3 has 16 amino acids. Germline-derived CDR1 and CDR2 are DFQATT and SNEGSKA (reference sequence). A single record per CDR3 protein comes from TCRdb applying MiXCR to the 5' RACE reads. The sample has a few hundred thousand distinct CDR3 sequences; 9.6% are singletons. Another study also made use of these data, one on yellow fever vaccine responses in identical twins.

The sequence was obtained from a woman aged 18-30 years in good health. The sample was PBMCs. This rearrangement joins TRBV20-1 to TRBJ2-1; possibly TRBD2 for D (5 bases). The CDR3 coding sequence is TGCAGTGCTCAACCACTCCGGAGGAGCTCCTACAATGAGCAGTTCTTC. Its protein is CSAQPLRRSSYNEQFF.